These 22 T cell receptor beta chains were all obtained from the same sample, sequenced in a study of cytomegalovirus exposure and HLA in healthy donors. The primer mix had 60 Vbeta and 13 Jbeta primers. TCRdb keeps only in-frame clones here, not all; method: immunoSEQ multiplex PCR. Of over 55,000 clones in the sample, 70% are singletons; the top ten hold roughly 9.7%. Sequencing used PBMCs. The receptors were sampled from a woman between 50 and 59 years old in good health and CMV-seropositive.

The rearrangement joins TRBV10-2 to TRBJ1-6; no clear D. V lost 3 bases, J lost 7 bases, and 10 bases lay in between. The germline CDR1 and CDR2 sequences are WSHSY and SAAADI. This CDR3 is built from 14 residues. This CDR3 reads CASSEMTGNSPLHF. In DNA form, the CDR3 reads TGCGCCAGCAGTGAAATGACGGGGAATTCACCCCTCCACTTT.

The V call is TRBV9, the J call TRBJ2-1; TRBD2 matches 12 bases. Trimming at V came to 0 bases and at J to 12 bases, leaving 4 bases not matched to a gene. The CDR3 runs to 14 residues. CDR1 and CDR2 from the germline V gene are SGDLS and YYNGEE. CDR3 bases: TGTGCCAGCAGCGTAGGGACTAGCGGGGACCGGCAGTTCTTC. Its protein is CASSVGTSGDRQFF.

This chain joins TRBV4-3 and TRBJ1-1; D not certain. Germline V gives CDR1 LGHNA, CDR2 YSLEER. Trimming pared 3 bases from V and 1 base from J, leaving 15 bases between. This CDR3 region has 16 residues. In DNA, the CDR3 is TGCGCCAGCAGCCAGGGCTCGGGGAACGCGAACACTGAAGCTTTCTTT. Translated: CASSQGSGNANTEAFF.

This chain connects TRBV28 to TRBJ1-5; D is ambiguous. V was shortened by 3 bases and J by 7 bases, with 13 bases between the two germline ends. Per the germline V gene, CDR1 is MDHEN and CDR2 is SYDVKM. The CDR3 has 14 residues. The CDR3 sequence is CASSLFRKSQPQHF. In DNA form, the CDR3 reads TGTGCCAGCAGTTTGTTCAGGAAAAGCCAGCCCCAGCATTTT. Based on the CDR3 plus reference TRBV28 and TRBJ1-5, the full variable domain is DVKVTQSSRYLVKRTGEKVFLECVQDMDHENMFWYRQDPGLGLRLIYFSYDVKMKEKGDIPEGYSVSREKKERFSLILESASTNQTSMYLCASSLFRKSQPQHFGDGTRLSIL.

The rearrangement uses TRBV27 and TRBJ2-5, with TRBD1 as a possible D gene (5 bases). Germline V gene sequence: CDR1 MNHEY, CDR2 SMNVEV (reference sequence). The CDR3 loop spans 13 amino acids. Trimming left V 3 bases short and J 1 base short, with 6 bases between. The CDR3 is CASSFTGQETQYF. CDR3 sequence (DNA): TGTGCCAGCAGTTTTACAGGCCAAGAGACCCAGTACTTC.

This chain uses TRBV28 with TRBJ1-4, with 9 bases matching TRBD1. The CDR3 is 15 residues long. V shed 1 base, J shed 8 bases, and the junction held 5 bases outside the gene matches. Germline values: CDR1 MDHEN, CDR2 SYDVKM. CDR3 in DNA: TGTGCCAGCAGTTTATCGAGACAGGGGGGCGAAAAACTGTTTTTT. Its translation is CASSLSRQGGEKLFF.

Only a few counts were recorded for this clone. The rearrangement joins TRBV7-2 to TRBJ2-2; no clear D. V was pared by 0 bases and J by 2 bases, with 10 bases between. The CDR3 runs 16 residues. Looked up from germline, CDR1 is SGHTA and CDR2 is FQGNSA. The CDR3 region has the DNA TGTGCCAGCAGCTTAGCGTCTCGTGGCAACACCGGGGAGCTGTTTTTT. Amino acids: CASSLASRGNTGELFF.

This clone was observed a few times. The chain carries TRBV19 and TRBJ2-7; D perhaps matches TRBD2 (6 bases). Germline values: CDR1 LNHDA, CDR2 SQIVND (reference sequence). The length of the CDR3 is 14 residues. V shed 4 bases and J shed 1 base, with 11 bases lying between them. Here the CDR3 reads CASSTGEVSYEQYF. The CDR3 nucleotides read TGTGCCAGTAGTACGGGGGAGGTGTCCTACGAGCAGTACTTC.

The chain has TRBV7-7 and TRBJ2-5, with 11 bases that match TRBD2. The CDR3 totals 17 residues. Germline CDR1 reads SSHAT; CDR2 reads FNYEAQ (reference sequence). The V gene end was trimmed by 1 base and the J gene end by 2 bases; junction bases not matched to a gene: 6. The DNA for the CDR3 is TGTGCCAGCAGCTTAGGCCTAGCGGGAGGAGATCAAGAGACCCAGTACTTC. Residues: CASSLGLAGGDQETQYF. The full variable domain, in which reference TRBV7-7 and TRBJ2-5 provide the parts outside the CDR3, is GAGVSQSPRYKVTKRGQDVTLRCDPISSHATLYWYQQALGQGPEFLTYFNYEAQPDKSGLPSDRFSAERPEGSISTLTIQRTEQRDSAMYRCASSLGLAGGDQETQYFGPGTRLLVL.

The chain employs TRBV7-2 and TRBJ1-1, with no clear D. CDR3 length: 13 residues. The germline V and J ends were trimmed by 10 bases and 0 bases, with 12 bases remaining between them. Germline V lookup: CDR1 SGHTA, CDR2 FQGNSA. The CDR3 nucleotides read TGTGCCACCACGCCGGGGATGAACACTGAAGCTTTCTTT. Its protein product is CATTPGMNTEAFF.

The CDR3 is CASSLSLGQGNYGYTF. CDR3 in DNA: TGTGCCAGCAGTTTATCCTTGGGACAGGGGAACTATGGCTACACCTTC. The chain is built from TRBV28 and TRBJ1-2, with TRBD1 matching 10 bases. CDR3 length: 16 amino acids. Trimming cost V 1 base and J 2 bases; bases outside gene matches: 4. Per the germline V gene, CDR1 is MDHEN and CDR2 is SYDVKM.

The chain has TRBV5-1 and TRBJ2-2; 9 positions agree with TRBD2. The V gene end was trimmed by 6 bases and the J gene end by 6 bases; junction bases not matched to a gene: 9. The CDR3 has 15 residues. Germline values: CDR1 SGHRS, CDR2 YFSETQ. As DNA, the CDR3 is TGCGCCAGCAACGCTATAGCGGGAGAAGCCGGGGAGCTGTTTTTT. Translation: CASNAIAGEAGELFF.

The rearrangement links TRBV6-1 to TRBJ1-3, with TRBD1 matching 7 bases. CDR3 size: 14 residues. Germline V CDR1 and CDR2: MNHNS, SASEGT. V shed 7 bases, J shed 4 bases, and the junction held 7 bases outside the gene matches. The CDR3: CASTNRGEGNTIYF. CDR3 DNA sequence: TGTGCCAGCACTAACAGGGGCGAGGGAAACACCATATATTTT.

The gene calls are TRBV5-1 and TRBJ1-4, with 10 bases lining up with TRBD1. The ends lost 4 bases at V and 3 bases at J; junction bases unmatched: 6. The CDR3 totals 16 residues. CDR1 SGHRS and CDR2 YFSETQ come from the germline V gene. CDR3 sequence reads: CASSRQGALANEKLFF. In nucleotides, the CDR3 is TGCGCCAGCAGCCGACAGGGGGCCCTGGCTAATGAAAAACTGTTTTTT.

This chain joins TRBV30 and TRBJ1-2; no definite D call. CDR1 is GTSNPN, CDR2 SVGIG, per germline (reference sequence). V shed 7 bases and J shed 0 bases, with 12 bases lying between them. The CDR3 runs to 13 residues. The CDR3, as DNA: TGTGCCTTCATAGGAGAGACTAACTATGGCTACACCTTC. Its protein is CAFIGETNYGYTF.

The chain recombines TRBV30 with TRBJ1-2, with no clear D. The CDR3 runs to 13 residues. Germline V gives CDR1 GTSNPN, CDR2 SVGIG (reference sequence). Trimming took 0 bases from V and 6 from J, leaving 11 bases between them. CDR3: CAWSVQGRHGYTF. As DNA, the CDR3 is TGTGCCTGGAGTGTACAAGGGAGGCATGGCTACACCTTC.

The rearrangement links TRBV27 to TRBJ2-1, with D tentatively TRBD2 (6 bases). Germline V gives CDR1 MNHEY, CDR2 SMNVEV (reference sequence). This CDR3 has 13 residues. V lost 0 bases and J 9 bases, leaving 9 bases between the germline ends. CDR3 amino acids: CASSLSLGGEQFF. In nucleotides, the CDR3 is TGTGCCAGCAGTTTATCGCTCGGGGGTGAGCAGTTCTTC.

The chain is built from TRBV28 and TRBJ2-5; D might be TRBD2 (5 bases). The CDR3 runs 12 residues. The ends were cut back, 7 bases at V and 5 bases at J, with 11 bases in the middle. The V gene's germline CDR1 is MDHEN and CDR2 SYDVKM. The CDR3 sequence: CASTQWRETQYF. DNA of the CDR3: TGTGCCAGCACCCAATGGAGGGAGACCCAGTACTTC. Variable domain in full (rest from reference TRBV28 and TRBJ2-5): DVKVTQSSRYLVKRTGEKVFLECVQDMDHENMFWYRQDPGLGLRLIYFSYDVKMKEKGDIPEGYSVSREKKERFSLILESASTNQTSMYLCASTQWRETQYFGPGTRLLVL.

This clone came up a few times. The genes are TRBV4-1 and TRBJ2-7; D is unclear. From germline, CDR1 is MGHRA and CDR2 YSYEKL. The length of the CDR3 is 15 residues. V was trimmed by 0 bases and J by 0 bases, leaving 9 bases between them. The CDR3: CASSQDLQISYEQYF. CDR3 in DNA: TGCGCCAGCAGCCAAGATCTACAGATCTCCTACGAGCAGTACTTC.

The chain has TRBV7-9 and TRBJ1-2; TRBD1 might be the D (6 bases). This CDR3 has 14 amino acids. The V gene lost 0 bases and the J gene lost 4 bases, with 9 bases spanning the gap. Germline assignment: CDR1 SEHNR and CDR2 FQNEAQ (reference sequence). CDR3 DNA: TGTGCCAGCAGCTTAGCGGACAGCGCCTATGGCTACACCTTC. As protein: CASSLADSAYGYTF.

CDR3 protein: CASSSRVMTPNTEAFF. The CDR3 DNA is TGTGCCAGCAGTTCCCGAGTCATGACTCCGAACACTGAAGCTTTCTTT. This chain links TRBV27 with TRBJ1-1; no clear D gene. Trimming cost V 4 bases and J 1 base, with 16 bases left between them. The germline CDR1 and CDR2 sequences are MNHEY and SMNVEV (reference sequence). The length of the CDR3 is 16 residues.

The rearrangement uses TRBV10-3 and TRBJ2-7, with 10 bases matching TRBD2. This CDR3 spans 13 amino acids. The junction had 9 bases not matched to a gene; V was cut back by 9 bases and J by 7 bases. Germline V CDR1 and CDR2: ENHRY, SYGVKD. CDR3 DNA: TGTGCCATAAAGCGGGAGGGCCGGAAAGAGCAGTACTTC. Its translation is CAIKREGRKEQYF.